These 3 T cell receptor beta chains were sequenced from one sample in a study of cytomegalovirus exposure and HLA in healthy donors. Amplification used 60 Vbeta primers and 13 Jbeta primers. Sequencing was performed with immunoSEQ multiplex PCR; in TCRdb, only in-frame clones are kept and a portion is missing. The repertoire holds around 140,000 clones, with 70% to 85% as singletons. The specimen sequenced was PBMCs. These receptors all stem from a male donor in good health and CMV-seropositive.

This sequence joins TRBV7-2 and TRBJ2-3; 8 bases fit TRBD2. CDR1 is SGHTA and CDR2 is FQGNSA in the germline V gene. With 9 bases clipped from V and 2 bases from J, the junction kept 7 bases outside the gene matches. This CDR3 spans 14 amino acids. The CDR3 region has the DNA TGTGCCAGTACCCGCGGGAGGACCACAGATACGCAGTATTTT. Translating gives CASTRGRTTDTQYF.

V gene TRBV14 combines with J gene TRBJ2-1; TRBD2 agrees at 7 bases. Trimming removed 1 base from V and 4 bases from J; junction bases left unmatched: 4. Germline CDR1 and CDR2: SGHDN and FVKESK. The CDR3 has 15 amino acids. CDR3 residues: CASSQVLAEYNEQFF. DNA of the CDR3: TGTGCCAGCAGCCAAGTCCTAGCGGAATACAATGAGCAGTTCTTC.

The J gene is TRBJ2-1, the V gene TRBV7-6, with TRBD2 matching over 12 bases. The germline CDR1 and CDR2 sequences are SGHVS and FNYEAQ. V shed 5 bases and J 10 bases; nucleotides not matched to a gene: 12. The CDR3 extends over 16 amino acids. CDR3 DNA: TGTGCCAGCAGCCAGGGGCTAGCGGGGGGGCCGAGGGAGCAGTTCTTC. Its protein is CASSQGLAGGPREQFF.